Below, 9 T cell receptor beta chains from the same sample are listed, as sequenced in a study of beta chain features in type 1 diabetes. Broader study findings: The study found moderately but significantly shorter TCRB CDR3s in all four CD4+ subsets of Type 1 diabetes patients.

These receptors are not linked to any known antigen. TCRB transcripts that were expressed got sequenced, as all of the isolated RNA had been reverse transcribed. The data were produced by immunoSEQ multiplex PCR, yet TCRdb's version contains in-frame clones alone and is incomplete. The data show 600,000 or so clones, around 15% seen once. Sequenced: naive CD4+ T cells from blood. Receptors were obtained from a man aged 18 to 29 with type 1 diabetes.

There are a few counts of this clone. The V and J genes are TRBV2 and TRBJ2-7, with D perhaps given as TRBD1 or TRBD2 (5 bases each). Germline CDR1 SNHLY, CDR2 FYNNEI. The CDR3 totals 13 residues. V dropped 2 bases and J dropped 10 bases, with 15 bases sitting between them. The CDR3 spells CASSESPGPLQYF. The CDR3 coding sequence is TGTGCCAGCAGTGAATCCCCGGGACCCCTACAGTACTTC.

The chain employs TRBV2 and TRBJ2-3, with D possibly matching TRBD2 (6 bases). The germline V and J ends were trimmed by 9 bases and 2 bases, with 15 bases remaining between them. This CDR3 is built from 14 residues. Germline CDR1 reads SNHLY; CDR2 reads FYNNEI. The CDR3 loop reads CASGGAGITDTQYF. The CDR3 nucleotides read TGTGCCAGTGGCGGGGCAGGGATCACAGATACGCAGTATTTT.

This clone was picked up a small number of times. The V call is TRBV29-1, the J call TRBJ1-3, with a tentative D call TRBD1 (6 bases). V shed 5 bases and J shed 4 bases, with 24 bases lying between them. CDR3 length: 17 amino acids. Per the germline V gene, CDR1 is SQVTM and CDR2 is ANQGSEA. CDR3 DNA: TGCAGCGTTTCGTTCATCGGGGATGAACAGGGAGGAAACACCATATATTTT. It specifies CSVSFIGDEQGGNTIYF.

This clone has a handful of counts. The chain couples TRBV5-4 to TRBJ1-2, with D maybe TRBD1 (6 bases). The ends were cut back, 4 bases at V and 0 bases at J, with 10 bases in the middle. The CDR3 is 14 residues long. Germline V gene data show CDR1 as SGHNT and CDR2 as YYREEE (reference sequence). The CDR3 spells CASSPQGSNYGYTF. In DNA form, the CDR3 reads TGTGCCAGCAGCCCACAGGGCTCTAACTATGGCTACACCTTC.

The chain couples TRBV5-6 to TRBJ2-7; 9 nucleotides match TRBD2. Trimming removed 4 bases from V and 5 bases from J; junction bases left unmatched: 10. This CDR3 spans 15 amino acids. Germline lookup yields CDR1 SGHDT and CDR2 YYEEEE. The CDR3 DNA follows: TGTGCCAGCAGCCTAGCTGGAGCGGGAGGCCACGAGCAGTACTTC. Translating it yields CASSLAGAGGHEQYF.

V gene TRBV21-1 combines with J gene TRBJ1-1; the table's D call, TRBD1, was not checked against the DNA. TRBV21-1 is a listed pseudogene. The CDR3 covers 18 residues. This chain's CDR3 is CASSRRRAGQGWRTEAFF. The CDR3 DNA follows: TGTGCCAGCAGCAGGCGACGGGCGGGACAGGGATGGAGGACTGAAGCTTTCTTT.

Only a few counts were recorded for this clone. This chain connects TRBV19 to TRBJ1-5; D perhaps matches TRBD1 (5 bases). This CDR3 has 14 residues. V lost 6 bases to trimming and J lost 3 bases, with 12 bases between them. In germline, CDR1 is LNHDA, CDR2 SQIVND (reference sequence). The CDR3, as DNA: TGTGCCAGTAGAGGGGCTGTTACCAATCAGCCCCAGCATTTT. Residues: CASRGAVTNQPQHF.

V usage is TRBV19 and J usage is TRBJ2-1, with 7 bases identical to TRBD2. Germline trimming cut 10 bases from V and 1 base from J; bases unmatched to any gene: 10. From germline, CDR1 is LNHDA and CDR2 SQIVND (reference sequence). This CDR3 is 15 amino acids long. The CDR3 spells CATWEGSGSYNEQFF. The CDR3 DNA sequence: TGTGCCACCTGGGAGGGGAGTGGTTCCTACAATGAGCAGTTCTTC.

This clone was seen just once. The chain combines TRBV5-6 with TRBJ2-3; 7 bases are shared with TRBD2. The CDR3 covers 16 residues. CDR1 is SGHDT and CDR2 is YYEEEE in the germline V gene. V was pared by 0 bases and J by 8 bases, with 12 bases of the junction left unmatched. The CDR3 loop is CASSLGLAVSAVTQYF. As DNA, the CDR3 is TGTGCCAGCAGCTTGGGACTAGCAGTCTCTGCGGTTACGCAGTATTTT.